This T cell receptor (beta chain) was found in a study of early T cells in non-severe SARS-CoV-2 infection. Study overall: Unpaired chains resulted from sequencing bulk RNA of unsorted whole blood.

Unique molecular identifiers tagged individual cDNA molecules. TCRdb itself ran the 5' RACE reads through MiXCR, one entry per CDR3 protein. The sample carries some 40,000 distinct CDR3 sequences, just under 4% recorded once. A note on this clonotype: Antigen: not known.

Whole-study results and caveats: Lookups in VDJdb leaned toward anti-spike CD8 responses and missed private and CD4 specificities.

Specimen: whole blood. The origin of this receptor is an adult who was a healthcare worker with PCR-confirmed SARS-CoV-2 infection or an uninfected control (not recorded which).

CDR3 residues: CASSPTGVPFSYEQYV. As DNA, the CDR3 is TGTGCCAGCAGCCCCACCGGGGTCCCCTTCTCCTACGAGCAGTACGTC. This rearrangement joins TRBV5-6 to TRBJ2-7, with D possibly matching TRBD2 (5 bases). Germline V gives CDR1 SGHDT, CDR2 YYEEEE. The germline V and J ends were trimmed by 4 bases and 0 bases, with 17 bases remaining between them. The CDR3 covers 16 residues.